The T cell receptor beta chain under discussion was sequenced for a study of response to subunit inactivated influenza vaccine. Study-wide results and caveats: Authors suggested each seasonal flu vaccination may recruit only limited numbers of new T cells.

TCRdb called the RT-PCR reads again in MiXCR, with one record for every CDR3 protein. The repertoire includes some 600,000 distinct CDR3 sequences, 14% of them detected once, and approximately 7.6% sits in the top ten. Regarding this clonotype: The antigen is not known.

Trimming left V 0 bases short and J 4 bases short, with 11 bases between. CDR1 is LGHNA and CDR2 is YNFKEQ in the germline V gene. The CDR3 loop spans 15 amino acids. The sequencing used PBMCs from blood, collected around 15 days before vaccination. This chain uses TRBV4-2 with TRBJ2-3; D possibly corresponds to TRBD1 (6 bases). The source of this sequence is a man aged 50 or older who received an inactivated influenza vaccine. This chain's CDR3 is CASSQENRVADTQYF. The CDR3 DNA sequence: TGTGCCAGCAGCCAAGAGAACAGGGTAGCAGATACGCAGTATTTT.